Presented here are 30 T cell receptor beta chains from one specimen sequenced in a study of T cells after yellow fever vaccination. TCRdb recomputed calls from the 5' RACE reads with MiXCR, one row per CDR3 protein. The sample consists of approximately 350,000 distinct CDR3 sequences, around a tenth of them appearing once. This specimen consisted of PBMCs, obtained on the day of the first yellow fever vaccination. All receptors derive from a man aged 18 to 30 who received the YFV17D yellow fever vaccine.

This clonotype has a handful of counts. The rearrangement links TRBV19 to TRBJ2-3; TRBD2 agrees at 10 bases. The CDR3 loop spans 17 amino acids. V was clipped by 4 bases and J by 0 bases; unmatched bases: 7. The germline CDR1 and CDR2 sequences are LNHDA and SQIVND (reference sequence). CDR3 region: CASSRRTSGTSTDTQYF. As DNA, the CDR3 is TGTGCCAGTAGTAGACGGACTAGCGGCACTAGCACAGATACGCAGTATTTT.

This clonotype was recorded a few times. The chain combines TRBV4-1 with TRBJ1-1; TRBD1 is a possible D gene (5 bases). V was pared by 4 bases and J by 1 base, with 22 bases between. The CDR3 has 18 amino acids. Germline V lookup: CDR1 MGHRA, CDR2 YSYEKL. The CDR3 here is CASSPSGVRVRSNTEAFF. DNA of the CDR3: TGCGCCAGCAGCCCGTCAGGAGTCAGGGTAAGGTCGAACACTGAAGCTTTCTTT.

This clonotype was observed a handful of times. This chain links TRBV20-1 with TRBJ1-3; D is unresolved. The CDR3 is 14 amino acids. The V gene lost 5 bases and the J gene lost 0 bases, with 11 bases spanning the gap. Germline values: CDR1 DFQATT, CDR2 SNEGSKA (reference sequence). Here the CDR3 DNA reads TGCAGTGCTTTGGGTCGGGGCTCTGGAAACACCATATATTTT. Its translation is CSALGRGSGNTIYF.

This clonotype was seen at least ten times. The chain couples TRBV14 to TRBJ2-1, with D unresolved. Germline V CDR1 and CDR2: SGHDN, FVKESK. This CDR3 region has 15 residues. Trimming removed 2 bases at V and 1 base at J, with 9 bases between. For the CDR3, the DNA is TGTGCCAGCAGCCAACTCTCCATATCCTACAATGAGCAGTTCTTC. It is translated as CASSQLSISYNEQFF.

The V and J genes are TRBV4-1 and TRBJ2-3, with D possibly matching TRBD1 (7 bases). The CDR3 contains 12 residues. The V gene lost 5 bases and the J gene lost 14 bases, with 17 bases spanning the gap. From germline, CDR1 is MGHRA and CDR2 YSYEKL. CDR3 sequence (DNA): TGCGCCAGCAGCTTAGACAGGGAGGTACGGTATTTT. As protein: CASSLDREVRYF.

At least ten counts were recorded for this clonotype. V is TRBV14 and J is TRBJ2-7; D gene unclear. The CDR3 runs to 14 residues. Germline CDR1 reads SGHDN; CDR2 reads FVKESK. V shed 7 bases and J shed 2 bases, with 15 bases lying between them. The CDR3 loop is CASTTSTNPYEQYF. In DNA, the CDR3 is TGTGCCAGCACCACCAGTACTAACCCCTACGAGCAGTACTTC. The full variable domain, in which reference TRBV14 and TRBJ2-7 provide the parts outside the CDR3, is EAGVTQFPSHSVIEKGQTVTLRCDPISGHDNLYWYRRVMGKEIKFLLHFVKESKQDESGMPNNRFLAERTGGTYSTLKVQPAELEDSGVYFCASTTSTNPYEQYFGPGTRLTVT.

This clonotype was found a few times. V is TRBV6-1 and J is TRBJ2-5, with D perhaps matching TRBD2 (6 bases). The CDR3 has 15 residues. Germline V gives CDR1 MNHNS, CDR2 SASEGT. V was shortened by 5 bases and J by 5 bases, with 18 bases between the two germline ends. The CDR3 DNA reads as TGTGCCAGCAGTCGCCCGACTAGTTTGGGGGAGACCCAGTACTTC. Protein sequence: CASSRPTSLGETQYF.

This chain connects TRBV4-1 to TRBJ2-1; D is possibly TRBD2 (6 bases). Between the trimmed V and J ends, which lost 11 bases and 3 bases, there was a span of 14 bases. Germline CDR1 and CDR2: MGHRA and YSYEKL. The CDR3 runs to 13 residues. The CDR3: CAGRLDRYNEQFF. The CDR3 DNA reads TGCGCCGGTAGACTAGACCGCTACAATGAGCAGTTCTTC.

The sample holds a few counts of this clonotype. V gene TRBV29-1 combines with J gene TRBJ1-5, with 9 bases matching TRBD1. V shed 4 bases, J shed 5 bases, and the junction held 6 bases outside the gene matches. Germline V gives CDR1 SQVTM, CDR2 ANQGSEA. The CDR3 is 14 amino acids. DNA of the CDR3: TGCAGCGTTGGGGGACAGGGTAACGATCAGCCCCAGCATTTT. Translated: CSVGGQGNDQPQHF. The full variable domain, with the rest looked up from reference TRBV29-1 and TRBJ1-5, is SAVISQKPSRDICQRGTSLTIQCQVDSQVTMMFWYRQQPGQSLTLIATANQGSEATYESGFVIDKFPISRPNLTFSTLTVSNMSPEDSSIYLCSVGGQGNDQPQHFGDGTRLSIL.

In nucleotides, the CDR3 is TGTGCCAGCAGTTACGAATGGACAGGGGACAATGAGCAGTTCTTC. Encoded protein: CASSYEWTGDNEQFF. The chain combines TRBV6-5 with TRBJ2-1, with 9 bases that match TRBD1. J was trimmed by 5 bases and V by 2 bases; bases with no gene match: 4. CDR1 MNHEY and CDR2 SVGAGI come from the germline V gene. The length of the CDR3 is 15 residues.

This clonotype was found a few times. The chain uses TRBV5-4 and TRBJ2-1; perhaps TRBD2 as D (5 bases). Germline CDR1 is SGHNT and CDR2 is YYREEE (reference sequence). Trimming took 4 bases from V and 7 from J, leaving 12 bases between them. The CDR3 runs to 13 residues. Here the CDR3 DNA reads TGTGCCAGCAGCGCCGTGTCGGGAAATGAGCAGTTCTTC. Its protein is CASSAVSGNEQFF.

The chain joins TRBV4-1 to TRBJ1-5, with D perhaps matching TRBD1 (6 bases). V lost 1 base and J lost 1, with 14 bases in between. This CDR3 comprises 17 residues. Germline CDR1 and CDR2: MGHRA and YSYEKL. The CDR3 here is CASSQGPRTESNQPQHF. The CDR3 DNA sequence: TGCGCCAGCAGCCAAGGGCCCCGGACAGAGAGCAATCAGCCCCAGCATTTT.

The V gene is TRBV12-3 or TRBV12-4, the J gene TRBJ1-6; possible D gene TRBD1, 6 bases. This CDR3 spans 13 amino acids. Trimming took 3 bases from V and 7 from J, leaving 7 bases between them. CDR3 coding DNA: TGTGCCAGCAGTTTCAGGGGAAATTCACCCCTCCACTTT. Its protein is CASSFRGNSPLHF.

This chain joins TRBV5-4 and TRBJ2-5; the D gene is possibly TRBD2 (5 bases). The CDR3 extends over 15 amino acids. The V end lost 4 bases, the J end lost 2 bases, and 15 bases lay between the germline ends. Germline assignment: CDR1 SGHNT and CDR2 YYREEE (reference sequence). CDR3 residues: CASSLGPPGQETQYF. In DNA, the CDR3 is TGTGCCAGCAGCCTTGGTCCCCCGGGGCAAGAGACCCAGTACTTC.

A word on this clonotype: The CDR3 does not end in the conserved phenylalanine or tryptophan, so this is likely a read error. The chain couples TRBV28 to TRBJ1-1; TRBD1 agrees at 8 bases. The CDR3 is 15 residues long. With 7 bases clipped from V and 3 bases from J, the junction kept 10 bases outside the gene matches. Germline assignment: CDR1 MDHEN and CDR2 SYDVKM. The CDR3 DNA follows: TGTGCCAGCAATACCCGGACAGGGATAGACACTGAAGCTTTCTCT. Its protein is CASNTRTGIDTEAFS.

This chain links TRBV28 with TRBJ2-1; the match to TRBD1 covers 9 bases. The length of the CDR3 is 11 residues. V gave up 3 bases and J gave up 15 bases; unmatched junction bases: 3. Germline lookup yields CDR1 MDHEN and CDR2 SYDVKM. The CDR3 bases are TGTGCCAGCAGTTTTGGGACAGGGCTGTTCTTC. This translates into CASSFGTGLFF.

This clonotype was counted only a few times. The chain couples TRBV7-3 to TRBJ2-2, with 7 bases identical to TRBD2. The CDR3 has 15 residues. V shed 5 bases, J shed 8 bases, and the junction held 11 bases outside the gene matches. From germline, CDR1 is SGHTA and CDR2 FQGTGA. CDR3 nucleotides: TGTGCCAGCAGCCCCAGTGGGGGGACTACGGGGGAGCTGTTTTTT. It is translated as CASSPSGGTTGELFF.

This clonotype was observed a few times. This chain links TRBV7-3 with TRBJ2-2, with TRBD1 matching over 8 bases. The CDR3 is 16 amino acids. Trimming removed 4 bases from V and 2 bases from J; junction bases left unmatched: 6. The germline CDR1 and CDR2 sequences are SGHTA and FQGTGA. In DNA, the CDR3 is TGTGCCAGCAGCTCATTCGGACAGGGAAACACCGGGGAGCTGTTTTTT. Translating it yields CASSSFGQGNTGELFF.

This clonotype was detected ten times or more. The CDR3 protein is CASSLGAGGSRSRETQYF. CDR3 in DNA: TGTGCCAGCAGCTTAGGAGCGGGGGGCTCGCGATCACGAGAGACCCAGTACTTC. The chain has TRBV11-2 and TRBJ2-5; 9 nucleotides agree with TRBD2. There are 18 residues in the CDR3. V gave up 1 base and J gave up 4 bases; unmatched junction bases: 13. Germline V gene data show CDR1 as SGHAT and CDR2 as FQNNGV.

The V and J genes are TRBV4-3 and TRBJ1-1; D unclear. Germline loops: CDR1 LGHNA, CDR2 YSLEER. This CDR3 spans 15 amino acids. Trimming left V 2 bases short and J 0 bases short, with 10 bases between. The CDR3 loop reads CASSQIGRVNTEAFF. CDR3 bases: TGCGCCAGCAGCCAAATTGGACGGGTGAACACTGAAGCTTTCTTT.

Only a few counts were recorded for this clonotype. V is TRBV5-1 and J is TRBJ1-3; 7 positions match TRBD1. The germline CDR1 and CDR2 sequences are SGHRS and YFSETQ. The V and J ends lost 4 bases and 2 bases, in that order; junction bases with no gene match: 6. The CDR3 spans 15 residues. The DNA for the CDR3 is TGCGCCAGCAGCGCGGACAGGCGCCCTGGAAACACCATATATTTT. This translates into CASSADRRPGNTIYF. The whole variable domain, filled in from reference TRBV5-1 and TRBJ1-3, reads KAGVTQTPRYLIKTRGQQVTLSCSPISGHRSVSWYQQTPGQGLQFLFEYFSETQRNKGNFPGRFSGRQFSNSRSEMNVSTLELGDSALYLCASSADRRPGNTIYFGEGSWLTVV.

As for this clonotype: The junction departs from the called germline gene at one end, perhaps through a read error. Here the CDR3 reads CACSFQLGGEKLFF. The CDR3 DNA sequence: TGTGCCTGCAGCTTTCAGCTAGGTGGAGAAAAACTGTTTTTT. The chain combines TRBV2 with TRBJ1-4; no firm D call. The CDR3 totals 14 residues. Per the germline V gene, CDR1 is SNHLY and CDR2 is FYNNEI.

The rearrangement joins TRBV5-5 to TRBJ2-2; 8 bases map to TRBD1. CDR1 SGHKS and CDR2 YYEKEE come from the germline V gene (reference sequence). This CDR3 has 14 amino acids. V dropped 4 bases and J dropped 3; count of bases not matched to a gene: 2. This chain's CDR3 is CASSNRGDTGELFF. CDR3 in DNA: TGTGCCAGCAGCAACAGGGGGGACACCGGGGAGCTGTTTTTT. Looking up the rest from reference TRBV5-5 and TRBJ2-2 gives the full variable domain: DAGVTQSPTHLIKTRGQQVTLRCSPISGHKSVSWYQQVLGQGPQFIFQYYEKEERGRGNFPDRFSARQFPNYSSELNVNALLLGDSALYLCASSNRGDTGELFFGEGSRLTVL.

The rearrangement uses TRBV11-2 and TRBJ2-1; perhaps TRBD1 as D (6 bases). V dropped 5 bases and J dropped 0 bases, with 11 bases sitting between them. Germline V gene data show CDR1 as SGHAT and CDR2 as FQNNGV. The length of the CDR3 is 15 residues. CDR3 loop: CASSKIQGSYNEQFF. The CDR3 nucleotides read TGTGCCAGCAGCAAGATACAGGGCTCCTACAATGAGCAGTTCTTC.

This clonotype was counted only a few times. The rearrangement joins TRBV18 to TRBJ2-3; D is possibly TRBD1 (5 bases). CDR3 length: 15 amino acids. V was pared by 1 base and J by 0 bases, with 8 bases between. The germline V gene encodes CDR1 KGHSH and CDR2 LQKENI. CDR3 bases: TGTGCCAGCTCACCACAGCCAGGGAGCACAGATACGCAGTATTTT. Amino acids: CASSPQPGSTDTQYF.

This clonotype was detected many times. V gene TRBV4-1 combines with J gene TRBJ2-3, with D possibly TRBD2 on 6 matching bases. The germline V and J ends were trimmed by 5 bases and 1 base, with 13 bases remaining between them. CDR1 MGHRA and CDR2 YSYEKL come from the germline V gene. This CDR3 is 15 amino acids long. The CDR3 DNA reads TGCGCCAGCAGCAAAAGCGGGCTACGCACAGATACGCAGTATTTT. It yields the protein CASSKSGLRTDTQYF.

This rearrangement joins TRBV19 to TRBJ1-2; possibly TRBD1 for D (5 bases). V shed 0 bases and J shed 8 bases, with 13 bases lying between them. The V gene's germline CDR1 is LNHDA and CDR2 SQIVND (reference sequence). The CDR3 is 14 residues long. CDR3 amino acids: CASSIDRRGGGYTF. CDR3 in DNA: TGTGCCAGTAGTATAGATCGCCGGGGCGGAGGCTACACCTTC.

A few counts support this clonotype. V gene TRBV5-1 combines with J gene TRBJ1-5; D might be TRBD1 (5 bases). The V gene's germline CDR1 is SGHRS and CDR2 YFSETQ. CDR3 size: 15 residues. V was shortened by 4 bases and J by 0 bases, with 11 bases between the two germline ends. CDR3: CASSPDGHSNQPQHF. CDR3 coding DNA: TGCGCCAGCAGCCCTGACGGACATAGCAATCAGCCCCAGCATTTT.

This clonotype was counted ten times or more. V and J are TRBV5-1 and TRBJ2-5; D is perhaps TRBD1 (5 bases). Germline V gives CDR1 SGHRS, CDR2 YFSETQ. V shed 5 bases and J shed 0 bases, with 5 bases lying between them. CDR3 length: 12 amino acids. CDR3 protein: CASRTDQETQYF. The CDR3 bases are TGCGCCAGCAGGACAGACCAAGAGACCCAGTACTTC.

This clonotype came up a few times. This rearrangement joins TRBV18 to TRBJ2-7; 11 positions match TRBD1. The length of the CDR3 is 16 residues. Losses at the gene ends were 2 bases for V and 6 bases for J; bases not matched to a gene: 9. In germline, CDR1 is KGHSH, CDR2 LQKENI. CDR3 residues: CASSPSDGTGGSEQYV. CDR3 DNA: TGTGCCAGCTCACCATCCGATGGGACAGGGGGTTCCGAGCAGTACGTC.